The 8 T cell receptor beta chains below come from one sample, sequenced in a study of T cell changes during pregnancy in multiple sclerosis. Data came from immunoSEQ multiplex PCR; TCRdb stores just in-frame clones and leaves some out. This repertoire shows fewer than 100,000 clones, about 92% found once; its top ten account for 2.5% to 3%. The source was peripheral blood, collected after pregnancy. The source is a female donor in good health, enrolled as a control in a pregnancy study.

The chain couples TRBV6-1 to TRBJ1-2; D is ambiguous. Germline V gene data show CDR1 as MNHNS and CDR2 as SASEGT. CDR3 length: 14 amino acids. The ends were cut back, 6 bases at V and 7 bases at J, with 18 bases in the middle. For the CDR3, the DNA is TGTGCCAGCAGCGGTCTAGGCAGTCTAGGTGGCTACACCTTC. Its protein is CASSGLGSLGGYTF.

The chain uses TRBV10-2 and TRBJ1-3; D is possibly TRBD1 (5 bases). The germline CDR1 and CDR2 sequences are WSHSY and SAAADI. Trimming took off 0 bases at V and 0 bases at J, with 18 bases between the two ends. The length of the CDR3 is 19 residues. DNA for the CDR3: TGCGCCAGCAGTGAGTCGGGCACCTGGGGGGTGAACTCTGGAAACACCATATATTTT. The encoded protein is CASSESGTWGVNSGNTIYF.

The chain couples TRBV11-2 to TRBJ2-3, with 8 bases matching TRBD2. The CDR3 has 16 residues. Germline V gives CDR1 SGHAT, CDR2 FQNNGV. J lost 5 bases, V lost 4 bases, and 11 bases had no gene match. DNA of the CDR3: TGTGCCAGCAGCTCTCCCTCGGGGGGGGCACAAGATACGCAGTATTTT. This gives the protein CASSSPSGGAQDTQYF.

This clone came up a few times. The CDR3 coding sequence is TGTGCCAGCAGTTCCAGGGGGATAGAGACCCAGTACTTC. Translated, it gives CASSSRGIETQYF. The chain couples TRBV6-1 to TRBJ2-5; 7 positions agree with TRBD1. The ends lost 5 bases at V and 4 bases at J; junction bases unmatched: 4. Germline V gene lookup returns CDR1 MNHNS and CDR2 SASEGT. This CDR3 has 13 amino acids.

The chain carries TRBV18 and TRBJ2-1, with 10 bases fitting TRBD2. The V gene's germline CDR1 is KGHSH and CDR2 LQKENI. The V and J ends lost 6 bases and 4 bases, in that order; junction bases with no gene match: 3. The CDR3 sequence is 14 residues long. This CDR3 is CASSLLAGYNEQFF. The CDR3 DNA reads TGTGCCAGCTCCCTACTAGCGGGGTACAATGAGCAGTTCTTC.

The genes are TRBV19 and TRBJ2-1, with 7 bases aligning to TRBD2. V lost 7 bases and J lost 4; bases outside the gene matches: 13. This CDR3 region has 16 residues. Germline V CDR1 and CDR2: LNHDA, SQIVND (reference sequence). This CDR3 reads CASTPLRGRGYNEQFF. In DNA form, the CDR3 reads TGTGCCAGTACACCCCTGAGAGGGCGGGGGTACAATGAGCAGTTCTTC. Drawing the rest from reference TRBV19 and TRBJ2-1, the complete variable domain is DGGITQSPKYLFRKEGQNVTLSCEQNLNHDAMYWYRQDPGQGLRLIYYSQIVNDFQKGDIAEGYSVSREKKESFPLTVTSAQKNPTAFYLCASTPLRGRGYNEQFFGPGTRLTVL.

V usage is TRBV7-2 and J usage is TRBJ1-3; no clear D. Trimming shortened V by 1 base and J by 8 bases, and 6 bases separated the two germline ends. CDR1 SGHTA and CDR2 FQGNSA come from the germline V gene. The CDR3 sequence is 12 residues long. The CDR3 DNA sequence: TGTGCCAGCAGCTTAGAGCCTCACACCATATATTTT. Protein product: CASSLEPHTIYF.

This chain connects TRBV12-2 to TRBJ1-2; the D segment call TRBD1 is taken from the table without a DNA check. TRBV12-2 is given as a pseudogene. This CDR3 contains 15 residues. The CDR3 bases are TGTGCAAGTCGCTTAGGGGAAGGGGCCCCTGATGGCTACACCTTC. Translated, it gives CASRLGEGAPDGYTF.